Reported below is one TCR beta chain. The CDR3 loop spans 14 amino acids. V lost 7 bases and J 3 bases, leaving 12 bases between the germline ends. Germline loops: CDR1 MDHEN, CDR2 SYDVKM. Some clones are missing from TCRdb's copy, which holds only in-frame ones; the method was immunoSEQ multiplex PCR. The sample holds some 320,000 clones, approximately 88% seen once. This sample stems from a study of blood T cell repertoires in COVID-19. This sequence joins TRBV28 and TRBJ2-2, with D perhaps TRBD1 (6 bases). This receptor was taken from a woman in her twenties or thirties who had recovered from COVID-19. Source material: peripheral blood. The CDR3 loop reads CASNQQGYTGELFF. In DNA, the CDR3 is TGTGCCAGCAACCAACAGGGATACACCGGGGAGCTGTTTTTT.